Shown below are 14 T cell receptor beta chains from a single sample sequenced in a study of tumor and adjacent non-tumor tissue in lung cancer. The template was RNA from unsorted bulk tissue. The library came from three nested PCR rounds adapted from ARM-PCR protocols. MiXCR, run by TCRdb on the multiplex PCR reads, gives a single entry per CDR3 protein. The table records some 100,000 distinct CDR3 sequences, more than 70% of them present only once. Sequencing was carried out using lung tumor tissue. These receptor sequences come from an older woman with non-small cell lung cancer.

With regard to this clonotype: One end of the junction varies from germline; a read error may be responsible. The genes are TRBV20-1 and TRBJ1-2, with TRBD1 as a possible D gene (5 bases). The germline V gene has CDR1 DFQATT and CDR2 SNEGSKA (reference sequence). The CDR3 is 15 residues long. As DNA, the CDR3 is TGCAGTGCTAGAGGCTCTACGGGGGAGTACTATGGCCACACCTTC. Amino acids: CSARGSTGEYYGHTF.

The CDR3 loop is CASSYGTSGTLYEQYF. The CDR3 bases are TGTGCCAGCAGCTACGGGACTAGCGGGACCCTGTACGAGCAGTACTTC. V gene TRBV11-2 combines with J gene TRBJ2-7; TRBD2 matches 13 bases. The CDR3 totals 16 residues. The junction had 7 bases not matched to a gene; V was cut back by 4 bases and J by 4 bases. CDR1 SGHAT and CDR2 FQNNGV come from the germline V gene.

In regard to this clonotype: With a much larger clone just one base away, this may be a read error. This chain connects TRBV4-1 to TRBJ2-5; D unclear. The CDR3 has 15 residues. V dropped 0 bases and J dropped 1 base, with 9 bases sitting between them. From germline, CDR1 is MGHRA and CDR2 YSYEKL. Written as DNA, the CDR3 is TGCGCCAGCAGCCAAGATCGTAACGTCCAAGAGACCCAGTACTTC. The encoded protein is CASSQDRNVQETQYF.

Points on this clonotype: One end of the junction does not line up with germline, which may come from a read error. V is TRBV5-5 and J is TRBJ2-1; the D gene is possibly TRBD2 (7 bases). This CDR3 comprises 15 residues. Germline CDR1 reads SGHKS; CDR2 reads YYEKEE (reference sequence). The CDR3 region is CASRLGLVGGNELFF. CDR3 bases: TGTGCCAGCAGACTTGGACTAGTGGGGGGCAATGAGCTGTTCTTC.

The V gene is TRBV5-1, the J gene TRBJ2-6; D possibly uses TRBD1 or TRBD2 (5 bases each). CDR1 and CDR2 (germline): SGHRS, YFSETQ. V gave up 1 base and J gave up 0 bases, with 11 bases separating them. The CDR3 length is 17 residues. In DNA form, the CDR3 reads TGCGCCAGCAGCTTGACAGGACTGAGCTCTGGGGCCAACGTCCTGACTTTC. Translation gives CASSLTGLSSGANVLTF.

Turning to this clonotype: The junction departs from the called germline gene at one end, perhaps through a read error. This chain joins TRBV5-6 and TRBJ2-2, with D tentatively TRBD2 (6 bases). CDR3 length: 16 amino acids. The germline gives CDR1 SGHDT, CDR2 YYEEEE. CDR3 sequence: CASSRHGAAGTGELFF. The CDR3 DNA follows: TGTGCCAGCAGCCGACATGGGGCCGCGGGGACCGGGGAGCTCTTTTTT.

This clonotype is a singleton in its sample. A read error may account for a junction end that differs from germline. The chain combines TRBV4-3 with TRBJ2-6, with D possibly called TRBD1 or TRBD2 (5 bases each). The CDR3 runs 16 residues. The germline V gene has CDR1 LGHNA and CDR2 YSLEER. The CDR3 DNA follows: TGCGCCAGCAACCAAGGGACGGGCTCTGGGGCCAAGGTCCTGACTTTC. Translated: CASNQGTGSGAKVLTF.

The V and J genes are TRBV29-1 and TRBJ2-4; weak D call: TRBD2 (6 bases). The CDR3 has 18 amino acids. From germline, CDR1 is SQVTM and CDR2 ANQGSEA. The V end was cut by 6 bases, the J end by 0 bases, with 24 bases between. The DNA of the CDR3 is TGCAGCGTCGTCTTAAGGCTAGCGTGGACCATAGCCAAAAACATTCAGTACTTC. Amino acids: CSVVLRLAWTIAKNIQYF. The full variable domain, rest sourced from reference TRBV29-1 and TRBJ2-4, is SAVISQKPSRDICQRGTSLTIQCQVDSQVTMMFWYRQQPGQSLTLIATANQGSEATYESGFVIDKFPISRPNLTFSTLTVSNMSPEDSSIYLCSVVLRLAWTIAKNIQYFGAGTRLSVL.

A word on this clonotype: This may be a read error: a much more frequent sequence differs by one nucleotide. The gene calls are TRBV4-3 and TRBJ2-3, with D maybe TRBD2 (6 bases). CDR1 and CDR2 (germline): LGHNA, YSLEER. This CDR3 has 15 residues. The CDR3: CTSSPQAGPGDTQYF. The CDR3 DNA follows: TGCACCAGCAGCCCACAAGCGGGCCCCGGGGATACGCAGTATTTT.

About this clonotype itself: At one end, the junction sequence differs from germline, possibly due to a read error. The V call is TRBV29-1, the J call TRBJ1-4; 9 bases fit TRBD1. CDR3 size: 13 residues. From germline, CDR1 is SQVTM and CDR2 ANQGSEA. CDR3 amino acids: CSVGDRAYEKLFF. DNA for the CDR3: TGTAGCGTGGGGGACAGGGCATATGAAAAACTGTTTTTT.

CDR3 in DNA: TGTCCCAACAGCTTAAACAGGGACAACTATGGCTACACCTTC. It specifies CPNSLNRDNYGYTF. V gene TRBV7-8 combines with J gene TRBJ1-2, with D possibly matching TRBD1 (6 bases). This CDR3 has 14 residues. Per the germline V gene, CDR1 is SGHVS and CDR2 is FQNEAQ. Full variable domain (outside the CDR3, taken from reference TRBV7-8 and TRBJ1-2): GAGVSQSPRYKVAKRGQDVALRCDPISGHVSLFWYQQALGQGPEFLTYFQNEAQLDKSGLPSDRFFAERPEGSVSTLKIQRTQQEDSAVYLCPNSLNRDNYGYTFGSGTRLTVV.

Comment on this clonotype: The junction shows a germline mismatch at one end, possibly a read error. The rearrangement links TRBV7-9 to TRBJ2-7, with D perhaps TRBD1 or TRBD2 (5 bases each). The CDR3 consists of 15 residues. Germline V gene lookup returns CDR1 SEHNR and CDR2 FQNEAQ (reference sequence). The CDR3 bases are TGTGTCAGCAGCACAGGCGGGCAGGTCACCTACGAGCAGTACTTC. It yields the protein CVSSTGGQVTYEQYF.

This clonotype was counted once. The junction differs from germline at one of its ends, possibly a read error. The J gene is TRBJ1-5, the V gene TRBV4-2, with D tentatively TRBD1 (6 bases). The CDR3 runs to 16 residues. Germline CDR1 is LGHNA and CDR2 is YNFKEQ. CDR3: CASNQEGGRGYQPQHF. The CDR3 bases are TGTGCCAGCAACCAAGAGGGGGGAAGAGGGTATCAGCCCCAGCATTTT.

Remarks on this clonotype: Here the CDR3 omits its conserved ending phenylalanine or tryptophan, so a read error is the likely source. The chain combines TRBV6-1 with TRBJ1-1, with D maybe TRBD1 (6 bases). CDR3 size: 16 residues. Per the germline V gene, CDR1 is MNHNS and CDR2 is SASEGT. The CDR3 sequence: CVSSEGGGGRNTEAFY. The CDR3 DNA reads as TGTGTCAGCAGTGAAGGAGGGGGGGGCCGGAACACAGAAGCTTTCTAT.